Below, one TCR beta chain is given with its context. Its antigen is as yet unknown. This sample was taken from a study of cytomegalovirus exposure and HLA in healthy donors. About the research overall: Of the donors genotyped, several hundred in all, over 80% fell in the Caucasian-associated ancestry cluster. Study-wide points: Analyses of presence/absence relied on an assumption of roughly uniform sequencing depth across donors. There were 164 TCR beta chains listed as cytomegalovirus-associated. TCR beta chain V- and J-gene trimming was linked, in a later analysis, to a missense variant in DCLRE1C.

Primers for the PCR totalled 60 Vbeta and 13 Jbeta. Libraries were prepared by immunoSEQ multiplex PCR; TCRdb keeps only in-frame clonotypes and omits some of them. The sample contains 99,000 or so clones, around 85% of which appear only once. Trimming removed 5 bases at V and 3 bases at J, with 14 bases between. Germline CDR1 and CDR2: SGHAT and FQNNGV. The CDR3 contains 14 residues. The chain joins TRBV11-2 to TRBJ2-7, with D possibly being TRBD2 (5 bases). The sequenced material came from PBMCs. The source of this sequence is a man younger than 40 in good health and CMV-seropositive. As DNA, the CDR3 is TGTGCCAGCAGCCCCCAAAGCGGCCTCTACGAGCAGTACTTC. Translated: CASSPQSGLYEQYF. The entire variable domain, with the rest obtained from reference TRBV11-2 and TRBJ2-7, is as follows: EAGVAQSPRYKIIEKRQSVAFWCNPISGHATLYWYQQILGQGPKLLIQFQNNGVVDDSQLPKDRFSAERLKGVDSTLKIQPAKLEDSAVYLCASSPQSGLYEQYFGPGTRLTVT.